The clone carrying this T cell receptor beta chain showed up many times. No antigen is known for it. V was trimmed by 2 bases and J by 4 bases, leaving 13 bases between them. There are 15 residues in the CDR3. Germline V gene lookup returns CDR1 SGHRS and CDR2 YFSETQ. TCR beta CDR3 region amplification was performed from RNA transcripts. HTBI primers were used for first-round RT-PCR of the TCR CDR3. Using its own MiXCR run on the multiplex PCR reads, TCRdb lists one record per CDR3 protein. The sample lists more than 550,000 distinct CDR3 sequences, roughly a sixth occurring once. The sample belongs to a study of T cells in Graves' hyperthyroidism and ophthalmopathy. Study findings and constraints: The majority of expanded thyroid clonotypes above 0.001 also appeared in blood.

Clinical symptoms, serum thyroxine, TRAb, thyroid ultrasound and orbital computed tomography informed diagnoses. The sequenced sample consisted of blood. The chain has TRBV5-1 and TRBJ2-1; tentatively, D is TRBD1 or TRBD2 (5 bases each). The clonotype was recovered from a woman aged 50 to 60 with Graves' hyperthyroidism that later progressed to Graves' ophthalmopathy. The CDR3 region has the DNA TGCGCCAGCAGCTTATCCGGGACGGCTTACAATGAGCAGTTCTTC. Translating gives CASSLSGTAYNEQFF.